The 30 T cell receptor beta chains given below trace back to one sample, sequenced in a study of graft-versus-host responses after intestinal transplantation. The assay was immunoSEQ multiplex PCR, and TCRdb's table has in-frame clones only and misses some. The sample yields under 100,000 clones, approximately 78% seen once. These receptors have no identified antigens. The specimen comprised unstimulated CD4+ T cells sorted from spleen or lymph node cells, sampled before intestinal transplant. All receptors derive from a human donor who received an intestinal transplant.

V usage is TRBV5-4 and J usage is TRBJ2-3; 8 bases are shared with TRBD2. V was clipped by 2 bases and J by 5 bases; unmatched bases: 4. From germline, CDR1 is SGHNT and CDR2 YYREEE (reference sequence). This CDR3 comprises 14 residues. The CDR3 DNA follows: TGTGCCAGCAGCTTAGCGGGGGCAAGAGATACGCAGTATTTT. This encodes CASSLAGARDTQYF.

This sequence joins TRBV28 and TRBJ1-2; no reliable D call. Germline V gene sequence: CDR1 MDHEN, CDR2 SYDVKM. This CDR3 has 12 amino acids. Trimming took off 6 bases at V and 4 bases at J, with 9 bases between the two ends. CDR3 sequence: CASSPRPYGYTF. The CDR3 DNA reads TGTGCCAGCAGCCCGCGGCCCTATGGCTACACCTTC.

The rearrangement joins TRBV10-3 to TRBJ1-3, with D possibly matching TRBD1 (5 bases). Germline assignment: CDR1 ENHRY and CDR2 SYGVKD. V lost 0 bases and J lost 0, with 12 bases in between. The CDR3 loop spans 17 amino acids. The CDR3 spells CAISESRQMSSGNTIYF. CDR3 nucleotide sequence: TGTGCCATCAGTGAGTCGAGACAGATGAGCTCTGGAAACACCATATATTTT.

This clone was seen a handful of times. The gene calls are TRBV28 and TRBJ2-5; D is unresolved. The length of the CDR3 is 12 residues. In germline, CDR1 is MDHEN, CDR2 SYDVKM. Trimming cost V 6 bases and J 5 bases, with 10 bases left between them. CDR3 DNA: TGTGCCAGCAGCCCAACCGGGGAGACCCAGTACTTC. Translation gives CASSPTGETQYF.

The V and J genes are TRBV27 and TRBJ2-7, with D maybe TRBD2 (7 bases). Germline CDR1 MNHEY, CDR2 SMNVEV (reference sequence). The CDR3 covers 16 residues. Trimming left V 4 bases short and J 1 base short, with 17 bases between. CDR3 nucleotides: TGTGCCAGCAGTTCCCCCCTCAGGGGAGGGTCCTACGAGCAGTACTTC. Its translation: CASSSPLRGGSYEQYF.

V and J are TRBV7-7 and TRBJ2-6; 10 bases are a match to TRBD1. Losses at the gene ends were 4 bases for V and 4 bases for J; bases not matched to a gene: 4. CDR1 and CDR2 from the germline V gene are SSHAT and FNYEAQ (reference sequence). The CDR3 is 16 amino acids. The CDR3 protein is CASSSGQGKGANVLTF. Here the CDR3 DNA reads TGTGCCAGCAGCTCGGGACAGGGGAAGGGGGCCAACGTCCTGACTTTC.

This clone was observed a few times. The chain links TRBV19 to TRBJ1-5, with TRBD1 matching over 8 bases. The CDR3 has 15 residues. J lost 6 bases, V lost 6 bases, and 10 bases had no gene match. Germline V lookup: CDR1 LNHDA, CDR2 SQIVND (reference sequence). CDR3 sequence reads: CASSRAAGGRQPQHF. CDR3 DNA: TGTGCCAGTAGCCGCGCCGCAGGGGGCCGTCAGCCCCAGCATTTT.

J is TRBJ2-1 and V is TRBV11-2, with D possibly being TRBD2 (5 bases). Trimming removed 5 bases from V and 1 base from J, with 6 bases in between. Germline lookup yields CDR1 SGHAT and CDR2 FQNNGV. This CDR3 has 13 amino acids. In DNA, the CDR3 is TGTGCCAGCAGCCGAGGGTCCTACAATGAGCAGTTCTTC. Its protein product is CASSRGSYNEQFF.

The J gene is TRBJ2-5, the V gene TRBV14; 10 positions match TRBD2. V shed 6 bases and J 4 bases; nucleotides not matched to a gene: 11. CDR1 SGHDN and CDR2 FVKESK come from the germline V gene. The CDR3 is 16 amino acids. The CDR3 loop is CASSPILAGVGETQYF. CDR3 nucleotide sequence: TGTGCCAGCAGTCCCATTCTAGCGGGAGTGGGAGAGACCCAGTACTTC.

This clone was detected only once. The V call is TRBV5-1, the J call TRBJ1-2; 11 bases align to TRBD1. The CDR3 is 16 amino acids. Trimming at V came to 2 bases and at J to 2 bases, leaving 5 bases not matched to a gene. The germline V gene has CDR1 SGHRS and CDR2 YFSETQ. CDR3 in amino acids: CASSFRTGGVNYGYTF. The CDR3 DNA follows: TGCGCCAGCAGCTTTCGGACAGGGGGCGTAAACTATGGCTACACCTTC.

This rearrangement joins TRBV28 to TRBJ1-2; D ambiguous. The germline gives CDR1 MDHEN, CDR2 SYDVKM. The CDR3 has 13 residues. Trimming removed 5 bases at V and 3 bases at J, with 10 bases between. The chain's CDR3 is CASSTGYDYGYTF. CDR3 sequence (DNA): TGTGCCAGCAGTACCGGGTATGACTATGGCTACACCTTC.

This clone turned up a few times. Here the CDR3 reads CASSQEFLNTGELFF. In DNA form, the CDR3 reads TGCGCCAGCAGCCAAGAGTTTCTGAACACCGGGGAGCTGTTTTTT. This chain joins TRBV4-1 and TRBJ2-2; D is undetermined. This CDR3 is 15 amino acids long. Trimming pared 0 bases from V and 1 base from J, leaving 6 bases between. Germline lookup yields CDR1 MGHRA and CDR2 YSYEKL.

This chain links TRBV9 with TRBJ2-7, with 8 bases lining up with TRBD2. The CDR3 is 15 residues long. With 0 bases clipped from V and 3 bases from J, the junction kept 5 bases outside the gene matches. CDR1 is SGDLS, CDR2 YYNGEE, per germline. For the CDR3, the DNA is TGTGCCAGCAGCGTAGGGGGCGGGGGGAACTACGAGCAGTACTTC. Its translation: CASSVGGGGNYEQYF.

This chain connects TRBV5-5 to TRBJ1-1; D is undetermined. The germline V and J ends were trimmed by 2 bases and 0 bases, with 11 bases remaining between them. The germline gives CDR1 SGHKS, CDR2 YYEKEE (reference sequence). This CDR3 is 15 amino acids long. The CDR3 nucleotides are TGTGCCAGCAGCTTTCGGGAAATCATGAACACTGAAGCTTTCTTT. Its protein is CASSFREIMNTEAFF.

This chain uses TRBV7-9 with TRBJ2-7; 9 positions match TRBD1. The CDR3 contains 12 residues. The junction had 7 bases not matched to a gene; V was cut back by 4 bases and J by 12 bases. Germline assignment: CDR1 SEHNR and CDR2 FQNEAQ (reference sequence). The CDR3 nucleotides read TGTGCCAGCAGCTCAAACACAGGGGGCTGGTACTTC. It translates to CASSSNTGGWYF.

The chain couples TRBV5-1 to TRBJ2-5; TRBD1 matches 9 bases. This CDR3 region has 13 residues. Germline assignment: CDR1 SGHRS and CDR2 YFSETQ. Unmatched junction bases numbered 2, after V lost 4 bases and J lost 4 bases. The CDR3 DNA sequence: TGCGCCAGCAGCAGGGGACAGGGAGAGACCCAGTACTTC. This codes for CASSRGQGETQYF.

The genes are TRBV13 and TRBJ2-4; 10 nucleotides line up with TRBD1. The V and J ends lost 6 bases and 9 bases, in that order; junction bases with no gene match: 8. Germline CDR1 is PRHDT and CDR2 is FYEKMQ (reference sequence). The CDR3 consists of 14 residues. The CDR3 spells CASRPYGTGAIQYF. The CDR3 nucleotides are TGTGCCAGCAGACCGTACGGGACAGGGGCCATTCAGTACTTC.

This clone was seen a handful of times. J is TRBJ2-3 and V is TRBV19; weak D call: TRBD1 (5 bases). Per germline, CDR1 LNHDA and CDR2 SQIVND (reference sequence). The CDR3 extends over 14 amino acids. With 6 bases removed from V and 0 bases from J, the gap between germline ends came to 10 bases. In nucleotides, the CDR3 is TGTGCCAGTAGGGAGACAGATAGCACAGATACGCAGTATTTT. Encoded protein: CASRETDSTDTQYF.

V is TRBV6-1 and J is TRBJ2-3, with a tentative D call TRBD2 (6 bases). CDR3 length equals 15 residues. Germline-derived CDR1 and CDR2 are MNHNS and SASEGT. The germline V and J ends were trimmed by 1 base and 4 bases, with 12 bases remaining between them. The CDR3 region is CASSEGSPGADTQYF. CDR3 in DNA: TGTGCCAGCAGTGAAGGTAGCCCGGGGGCAGATACGCAGTATTTT.

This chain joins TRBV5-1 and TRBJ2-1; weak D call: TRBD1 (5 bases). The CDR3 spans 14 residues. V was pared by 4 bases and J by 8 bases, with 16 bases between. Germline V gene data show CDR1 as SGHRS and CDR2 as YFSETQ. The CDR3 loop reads CASSPGHGVDEQFF. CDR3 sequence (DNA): TGCGCCAGCAGCCCCGGACATGGAGTCGATGAGCAGTTCTTC.

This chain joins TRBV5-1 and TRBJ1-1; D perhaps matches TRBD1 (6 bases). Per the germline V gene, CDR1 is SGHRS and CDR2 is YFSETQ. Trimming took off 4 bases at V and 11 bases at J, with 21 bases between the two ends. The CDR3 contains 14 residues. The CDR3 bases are TGCGCCAGCAGCGGGGGGGGGCAGGGTAGGCCCGCTTTCTTT. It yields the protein CASSGGGQGRPAFF.

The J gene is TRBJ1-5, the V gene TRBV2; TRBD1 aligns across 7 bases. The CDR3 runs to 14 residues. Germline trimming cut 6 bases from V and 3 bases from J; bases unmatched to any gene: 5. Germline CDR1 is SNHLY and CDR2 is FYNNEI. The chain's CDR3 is CASSDRAYNQPQHF. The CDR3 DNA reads TGTGCCAGCAGCGACAGGGCCTACAATCAGCCCCAGCATTTT.

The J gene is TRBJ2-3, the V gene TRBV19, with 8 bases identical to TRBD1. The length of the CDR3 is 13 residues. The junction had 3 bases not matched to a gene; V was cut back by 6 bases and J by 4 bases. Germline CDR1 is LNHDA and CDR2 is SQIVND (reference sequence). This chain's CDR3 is CASSPQGADTQYF. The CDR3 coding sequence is TGTGCCAGTAGCCCACAGGGGGCAGATACGCAGTATTTT.

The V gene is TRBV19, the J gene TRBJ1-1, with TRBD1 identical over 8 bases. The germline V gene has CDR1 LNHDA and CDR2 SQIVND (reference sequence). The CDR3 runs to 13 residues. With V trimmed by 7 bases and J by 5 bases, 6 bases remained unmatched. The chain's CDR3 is CASTRTGWTEAFF. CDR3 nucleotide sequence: TGTGCCAGTACCCGGACAGGGTGGACTGAAGCTTTCTTT.

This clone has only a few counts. CDR3 sequence: CASSPTPYEQYF. The CDR3 DNA is TGTGCCAGCAGCCCGACACCCTACGAGCAGTACTTC. V and J are TRBV28 and TRBJ2-7; D gene ambiguous. The CDR3 runs 12 residues. CDR1 is MDHEN, CDR2 SYDVKM, per germline. The V end was cut by 6 bases, the J end by 2 bases, with 8 bases between. Looking up the rest from reference TRBV28 and TRBJ2-7 gives the full variable domain: DVKVTQSSRYLVKRTGEKVFLECVQDMDHENMFWYRQDPGLGLRLIYFSYDVKMKEKGDIPEGYSVSREKKERFSLILESASTNQTSMYLCASSPTPYEQYFGPGTRLTVT.

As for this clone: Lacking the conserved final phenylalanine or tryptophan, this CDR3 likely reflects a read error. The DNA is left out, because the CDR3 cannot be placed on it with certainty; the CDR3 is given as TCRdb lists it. The CDR3 loop is CASSLKKL. The genes are TRBV5-1 and TRBJ2-7; whether TRBD2, the table's D call, matches the DNA was not checked. The CDR3 has 8 amino acids, counting both end residues. The germline CDR1 and CDR2 sequences are SGHRS and YFSETQ.

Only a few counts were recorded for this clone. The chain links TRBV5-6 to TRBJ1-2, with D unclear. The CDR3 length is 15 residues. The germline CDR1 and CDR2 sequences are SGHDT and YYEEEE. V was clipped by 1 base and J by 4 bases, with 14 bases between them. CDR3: CASSLIAGGGYGYTF. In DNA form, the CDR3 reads TGTGCCAGCAGCTTGATAGCTGGTGGCGGCTATGGCTACACCTTC.

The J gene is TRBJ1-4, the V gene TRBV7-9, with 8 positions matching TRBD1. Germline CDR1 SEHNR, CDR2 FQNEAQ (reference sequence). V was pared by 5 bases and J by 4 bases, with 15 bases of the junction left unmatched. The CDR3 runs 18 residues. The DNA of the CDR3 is TGTGCCAGCAGCGCATCTGATGGCAGGGGGCCTTATAATGAAAAACTGTTTTTT. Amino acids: CASSASDGRGPYNEKLFF.

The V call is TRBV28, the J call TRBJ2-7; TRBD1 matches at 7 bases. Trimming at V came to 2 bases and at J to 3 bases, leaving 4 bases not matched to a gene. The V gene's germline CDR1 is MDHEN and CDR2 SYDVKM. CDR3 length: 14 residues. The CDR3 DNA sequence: TGTGCCAGCAGTTTAGGGGACAGACTCTACGAGCAGTACTTC. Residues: CASSLGDRLYEQYF.

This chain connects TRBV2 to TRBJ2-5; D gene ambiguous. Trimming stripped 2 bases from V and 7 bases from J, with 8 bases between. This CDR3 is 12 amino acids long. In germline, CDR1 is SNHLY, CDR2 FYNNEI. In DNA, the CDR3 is TGTGCCAGCAGTGAACTCGAGGCGACCCAGTACTTC. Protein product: CASSELEATQYF.